This T cell receptor beta chain was sequenced in a study of T cells after posttransplantation cyclophosphamide. The V segment lost 4 bases and the J segment 2 bases; nucleotides outside the gene matches: 8. The CDR3 length is 16 residues. Germline CDR1 is MNHNS and CDR2 is SASEGT. This clone has ten or more counts. The antigen is not known. Study-level findings and limits: Donor-recipient repertoire similarity was low at 1-2 months, rising over year one. After PTCy, TRB diversity resembled that of CNI/methotrexate controls. Blood and skin or GI T cell repertoires showed limited TRB overlap.

The protocol was immunoSEQ multiplex PCR, while the TCRdb copy is restricted to in-frame clones and leaves out a portion. The sample gives 40,000 to 55,000 clones, none seen only once, and the top ten clones hold 2% to 2.5%. The sample comprised PBMCs. V gene TRBV6-1 combines with J gene TRBJ2-1; 7 nucleotides agree with TRBD2. This clonotype originated in a man between 40 and 49 years old in good health, CMV-negative, and a related stem cell transplant donor. CDR3 amino acids: CASSGRGETPYNEQFF. DNA of the CDR3: TGTGCCAGCAGTGGTCGGGGGGAAACCCCCTACAATGAGCAGTTCTTC.